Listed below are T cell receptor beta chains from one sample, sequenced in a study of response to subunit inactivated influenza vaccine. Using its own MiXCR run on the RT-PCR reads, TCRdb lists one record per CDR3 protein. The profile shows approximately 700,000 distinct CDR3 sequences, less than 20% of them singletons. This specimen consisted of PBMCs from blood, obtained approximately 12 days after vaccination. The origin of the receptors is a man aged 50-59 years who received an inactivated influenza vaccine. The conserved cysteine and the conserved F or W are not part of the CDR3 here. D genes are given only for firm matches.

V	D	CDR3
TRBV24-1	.	ATSDKTGPETQY
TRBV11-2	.	ASSFRQLRGDTQY
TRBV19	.	ASSPSQGSGELF
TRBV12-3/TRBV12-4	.	ASSSRFTSGNTIY
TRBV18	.	ASSPSLMRRASNYGYT
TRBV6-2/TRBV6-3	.	ASSPLRQDNQPQH
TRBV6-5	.	ASSYSSFGVGELF
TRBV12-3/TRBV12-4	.	ASSDEDRKDQPQH
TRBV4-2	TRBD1	ASSQNVQGEANEKLF
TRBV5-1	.	ASSSPGLNGELF
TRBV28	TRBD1	ASTLDRGDSPLH
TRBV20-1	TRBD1	SASGTADSYEQY
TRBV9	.	ASSARDNNHGYT
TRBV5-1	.	ASSLGNRASTDTQY
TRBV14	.	ASSQALFYEQY
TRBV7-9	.	ASSLALTDGQGAF
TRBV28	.	ASSASHNYGYT
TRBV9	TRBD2	ASSSQAGGQETQY
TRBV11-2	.	ASSLSSGTKQF
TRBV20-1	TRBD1	SAGQGDEQY
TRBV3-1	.	ASSPSGRTGELF
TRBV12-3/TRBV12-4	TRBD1	ASRWGQGGYNEQF
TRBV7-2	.	ASSRGWNTEAF
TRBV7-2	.	ASSNNGYT
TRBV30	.	AWNDHQGNTEAF
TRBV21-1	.	ASSQGRVGNEQF
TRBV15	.	ATSRAGQGILNEQF
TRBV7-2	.	ASSLALRRVSYNEQF
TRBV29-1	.	STLLADLPYNEQF
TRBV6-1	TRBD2	ASRIAGSANTGELF
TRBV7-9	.	ASSLKLNTGELF
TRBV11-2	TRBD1	ASSLDPPDRAGELF
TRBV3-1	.	ASSQYLSFTDTQY
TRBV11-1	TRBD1	ASTALDRPNPMNTEAF
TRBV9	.	ASSVKRAF
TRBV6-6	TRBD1	ASNSGGYHEQY
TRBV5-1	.	ASSSNGAGNEKLF
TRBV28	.	ASTPTGTSSYEQY
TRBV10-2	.	ASSGRQQAMNTEAF
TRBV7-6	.	ASSNLGGNTIY
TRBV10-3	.	AISEWGPQGRSTEAF
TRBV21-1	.	ASSNGLAGERDTQY
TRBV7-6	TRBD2	ASSSGLAGEGETQY
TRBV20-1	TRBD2	SASELAGVDKKETQY
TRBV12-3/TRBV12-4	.	ASREGGGQPQH
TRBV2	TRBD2	ASSEAPSGMGKNIQY
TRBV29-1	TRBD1	SVARDRGLEAF
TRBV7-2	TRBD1	ASSLRGQNTDTQY
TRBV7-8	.	ASSLAQLTDYQETQY
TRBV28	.	ASHDRGLNTEAF
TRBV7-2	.	ASSYPSNRETQY
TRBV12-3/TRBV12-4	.	ASRVYGGTDTQY
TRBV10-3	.	AIRPSDSSSYNEQF
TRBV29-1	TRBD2	SVVSGRGEQY
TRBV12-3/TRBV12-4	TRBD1	ASSQARGRGNTEAF
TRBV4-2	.	ASSQVFPNTGELF
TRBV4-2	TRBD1	ASSPTGWGNIQY
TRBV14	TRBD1	ASSRDRVRSEQY
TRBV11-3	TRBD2	ASSLGLVVTGELF